This T cell receptor beta chain was found in a study of T cell responses to AZD1222 COVID-19 vaccine. The wider study: Second doses at about 4 or about 12 weeks were pooled.

In germline, CDR1 is SGHRS, CDR2 YFSETQ. CDR3 length equals 16 residues. V lost 0 bases to trimming and J lost 7 bases; unmatched junction nucleotides: 6. General study findings and limits: It was only after the peak T cell response that any repertoires were sampled. Dominant CD4 TCR responses targeted spike regions 160-218 and 743-854.

Produced via immunoSEQ multiplex PCR; TCRdb's table is partial and in-frame only. The sample holds roughly 67,000 clones, about 88% seen once. Comments on this clone: Its antigen is still unknown.

The sequence was collected from an adult in good health. The starting material was peripheral blood, obtained on day 0 of AZD1222 vaccination. This chain joins TRBV5-1 and TRBJ2-1, with 11 bases lining up with TRBD2. The CDR3 bases are TGCGCCAGCAGCTTGGCCGACGGACTAGCGGGTAATGAGCAGTTCTTC. Protein: CASSLADGLAGNEQFF.